Each of the 19 T cell receptor beta chains below was sequenced from the same sample in a study of T-cell memory formation after mild COVID-19. MiXCR, applied by TCRdb to the 5' RACE reads, yields one record per CDR3 protein. This sample has over 500,000 distinct CDR3 sequences, with roughly a sixth found just once. Input material: PBMCs or a T cell subset sorted from them (not recorded which). The source is an adult woman who had mild COVID-19 (a few samples of this study predate the infection). Cell type and time point are not known.

The chain joins TRBV3-1 to TRBJ2-7, with 11 bases matching TRBD2. The CDR3 extends over 14 amino acids. V lost 7 bases to trimming and J lost 3 bases; unmatched junction nucleotides: 5. Germline-derived CDR1 and CDR2 are LGHDT and YNNKEL (reference sequence). The CDR3 loop reads CASTNLAGGYEQYF. In nucleotides, the CDR3 is TGTGCCAGCACTAATCTAGCGGGAGGCTACGAGCAGTACTTC.

The CDR3 is CASRIRGDTGELFF. The CDR3 nucleotides read TGTGCCAGTAGAATCAGGGGTGACACCGGGGAGCTGTTTTTT. The chain carries TRBV12-3 or TRBV12-4 and TRBJ2-2; weak D call: TRBD1 (6 bases). V dropped 9 bases and J dropped 3 bases, with 14 bases sitting between them. This CDR3 spans 14 amino acids.

On this clonotype itself: The germline gene is not matched at one end of the junction; a read error may be the cause. The chain employs TRBV7-9 and TRBJ2-3; TRBD2 matches at 13 bases. Germline V gives CDR1 SEHNR, CDR2 FQNEAQ (reference sequence). There are 16 residues in the CDR3. The DNA for the CDR3 is TGTGCCGGCAGCCCAGGACTAGCGGGGGTCACAGATACGCAGTATTTT. It yields the protein CAGSPGLAGVTDTQYF.

This clonotype was counted a few times. V usage is TRBV29-1 and J usage is TRBJ1-1; D gene ambiguous. In germline, CDR1 is SQVTM, CDR2 ANQGSEA. The CDR3 totals 13 residues. Trimming took off 4 bases at V and 0 bases at J, with 9 bases between the two ends. The DNA of the CDR3 is TGCAGCGTTGCGGAGTTGATGAACACTGAAGCTTTCTTT. It is translated as CSVAELMNTEAFF. The whole variable domain, remainder taken from reference TRBV29-1 and TRBJ1-1, is SAVISQKPSRDICQRGTSLTIQCQVDSQVTMMFWYRQQPGQSLTLIATANQGSEATYESGFVIDKFPISRPNLTFSTLTVSNMSPEDSSIYLCSVAELMNTEAFFGQGTRLTVV.

The J gene is TRBJ1-1, the V gene TRBV12-3 or TRBV12-4; 7 bases fit TRBD1. There are 13 residues in the CDR3. The ends lost 6 bases at V and 7 bases at J; junction bases unmatched: 8. This CDR3 is CASRATGSSEAFF. The CDR3 nucleotides read TGTGCCAGCAGAGCGACAGGGTCCAGTGAAGCTTTCTTT.

The table lists this clonotype with many counts. The V call is TRBV6-6, the J call TRBJ2-1, with D perhaps TRBD2 (5 bases). V was clipped by 3 bases and J by 6 bases, with 18 bases between them. The germline V gene has CDR1 MNHNY and CDR2 SVGAGI (reference sequence). This CDR3 is 16 amino acids long. CDR3 sequence: CASSYASAGAGNEQFF. CDR3 nucleotide sequence: TGTGCCAGCAGTTATGCCTCGGCGGGCGCTGGCAATGAGCAGTTCTTC.

This clonotype was observed a handful of times. The J gene is TRBJ2-7, the V gene TRBV6-5; a possible D gene is TRBD1 (5 bases). With 2 bases removed from V and 2 bases from J, the gap between germline ends came to 10 bases. CDR3 length: 14 residues. Germline loops: CDR1 MNHEY, CDR2 SVGAGI. The CDR3 DNA reads as TGTGCCAGCAGTTACGGCGACAGTACCTACGAGCAGTACTTC. Protein: CASSYGDSTYEQYF.

This clonotype was counted a few times. The chain combines TRBV12-3 or TRBV12-4 with TRBJ2-7; 12 bases are shared with TRBD2. This CDR3 is built from 15 residues. V lost 5 bases, J lost 6 bases, and 8 bases stayed unmatched. The CDR3 sequence is CASSPPGLAGFEQYF. The CDR3 region has the DNA TGTGCCAGCAGTCCCCCAGGACTAGCGGGGTTCGAGCAGTACTTC.

The V gene is TRBV12-3 or TRBV12-4, the J gene TRBJ2-3; 9 bases agree with TRBD1. This CDR3 has 17 residues. Losses at the gene ends were 3 bases for V and 6 bases for J; bases not matched to a gene: 13. CDR3 sequence reads: CASSLAPGQGAEDTQYF. The CDR3 DNA sequence: TGTGCCAGCAGTTTGGCGCCGGGACAGGGCGCGGAGGATACGCAGTATTTT.

The chain recombines TRBV29-1 with TRBJ1-1; D is unclear. V shed 2 bases and J shed 1 base, with 8 bases lying between them. The germline V gene has CDR1 SQVTM and CDR2 ANQGSEA. The CDR3 contains 13 residues. CDR3 nucleotides: TGCAGCGTTGAAAGCGTGCGGAACACTGAAGCTTTCTTT. Its translation is CSVESVRNTEAFF. The full variable domain, completed using reference TRBV29-1 and TRBJ1-1, is SAVISQKPSRDICQRGTSLTIQCQVDSQVTMMFWYRQQPGQSLTLIATANQGSEATYESGFVIDKFPISRPNLTFSTLTVSNMSPEDSSIYLCSVESVRNTEAFFGQGTRLTVV.

V usage is TRBV7-2 and J usage is TRBJ2-2; D might be TRBD2 (5 bases). The CDR3 runs to 16 residues. Per germline, CDR1 SGHTA and CDR2 FQGNSA. V dropped 1 base and J dropped 2 bases, with 11 bases sitting between them. The CDR3 DNA follows: TGTGCCAGCAGCTTAGAGCGCGGGCGTAACACCGGGGAGCTGTTTTTT. Amino acid sequence: CASSLERGRNTGELFF.

The chain carries TRBV4-1 and TRBJ2-7; TRBD1 aligns across 7 bases. The ends lost 3 bases at V and 2 bases at J; junction bases unmatched: 10. Germline CDR1 and CDR2: MGHRA and YSYEKL. The CDR3 extends over 16 amino acids. In DNA form, the CDR3 reads TGCGCCAGCAGCCATACCATGGGGCAGGGGGCCTACGAGCAGTACTTC. It translates to CASSHTMGQGAYEQYF.

The V call is TRBV5-1, the J call TRBJ1-2; 7 bases fit TRBD1. CDR1 SGHRS and CDR2 YFSETQ come from the germline V gene. CDR3 size: 15 residues. V lost 4 bases, J lost 1 base, and 7 bases stayed unmatched. The CDR3 coding sequence is TGCGCCAGCAGCGGGAACAGGGGCCATAACTATGGCTACACCTTC. As protein: CASSGNRGHNYGYTF.

This clonotype was detected ten times or more. The chain links TRBV20-1 to TRBJ1-5, with a tentative D call TRBD1 (5 bases). Germline CDR1 and CDR2: DFQATT and SNEGSKA (reference sequence). This CDR3 comprises 14 residues. Trimming shortened V by 5 bases and J by 0 bases, and 11 bases separated the two germline ends. The CDR3 reads CSAGTGDSNQPQHF. Here the CDR3 DNA reads TGCAGTGCTGGTACGGGGGATAGCAATCAGCCCCAGCATTTT.

The J gene is TRBJ2-1, the V gene TRBV6-5; 7 nucleotides line up with TRBD1. The length of the CDR3 is 15 residues. Germline V gene sequence: CDR1 MNHEY, CDR2 SVGAGI. The junction had 1 base not matched to a gene; V was cut back by 2 bases and J by 0 bases. The CDR3 DNA is TGTGCCAGCAGTTACAGGGACAGCTCCTACAATGAGCAGTTCTTC. Encoded protein: CASSYRDSSYNEQFF.

This rearrangement joins TRBV20-1 to TRBJ2-7; 10 nucleotides agree with TRBD2. The V segment lost 5 bases and the J segment 7 bases; nucleotides outside the gene matches: 5. CDR1 and CDR2 from the germline V gene are DFQATT and SNEGSKA (reference sequence). The CDR3 totals 12 residues. As DNA, the CDR3 is TGCAGTGCTCCAGCGGGGGGGCCTGAGCAGTACTTC. Protein product: CSAPAGGPEQYF.

The V gene is TRBV11-3, the J gene TRBJ2-7; 9 bases are shared with TRBD2. V dropped 8 bases and J dropped 0; count of bases not matched to a gene: 5. This CDR3 spans 14 amino acids. From germline, CDR1 is SGHNT and CDR2 YENEEA. The CDR3 nucleotides read TGTGCCAGCCGTGTGCGGGAGGGCTCCTACGAGCAGTACTTC. The encoded protein is CASRVREGSYEQYF.

The V call is TRBV6-1, the J call TRBJ1-2; unclear D gene. CDR1 is MNHNS and CDR2 is SASEGT in the germline V gene. The CDR3 is made up of 12 amino acids. V lost 0 bases and J lost 13, with 12 bases in between. CDR3: CASSEAEITSTF. In DNA form, the CDR3 reads TGTGCCAGCAGTGAAGCGGAGATTACGAGCACCTTC.

The V gene is TRBV3-1, the J gene TRBJ1-1, with a possible D match to TRBD1 (6 bases). The V end was cut by 3 bases, the J end by 0 bases, with 14 bases between. The CDR3 is 16 residues long. Per the germline V gene, CDR1 is LGHDT and CDR2 is YNNKEL (reference sequence). The CDR3 sequence: CASSHTQTGLNTEAFF. CDR3 nucleotides: TGTGCCAGCAGCCACACCCAAACAGGGCTGAACACTGAAGCTTTCTTT.